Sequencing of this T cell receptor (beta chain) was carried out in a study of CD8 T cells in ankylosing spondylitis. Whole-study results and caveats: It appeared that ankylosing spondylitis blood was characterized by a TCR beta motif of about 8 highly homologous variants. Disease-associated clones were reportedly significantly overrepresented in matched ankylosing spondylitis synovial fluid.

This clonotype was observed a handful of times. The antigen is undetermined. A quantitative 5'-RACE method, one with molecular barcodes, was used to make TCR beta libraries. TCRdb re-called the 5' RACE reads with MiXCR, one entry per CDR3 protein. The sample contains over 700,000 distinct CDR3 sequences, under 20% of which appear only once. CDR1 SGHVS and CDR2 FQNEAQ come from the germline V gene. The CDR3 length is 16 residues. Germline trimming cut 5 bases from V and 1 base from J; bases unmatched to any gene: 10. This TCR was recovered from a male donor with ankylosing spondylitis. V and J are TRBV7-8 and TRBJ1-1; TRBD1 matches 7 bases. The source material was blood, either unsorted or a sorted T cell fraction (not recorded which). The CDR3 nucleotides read TGTGCCAGCAGCGAGCACGCGGGACAGAGGAACACTGAAGCTTTCTTT. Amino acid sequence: CASSEHAGQRNTEAFF.